The 13 T cell receptor beta chains in this list originate from one sample, sequenced in a study of T cell responses to AZD1222 COVID-19 vaccine (dated by TCRdb to about 2021). The time point label for this specimen denotes: baseline before first vaccination. Libraries were constructed by the immunoSEQ multiplex PCR assay. TCRdb's version of the immuneACCESS table is confined to in-frame rearrangements and falls short of the full clone set. An unresolved V gene accounts for under half of the shortfall where checked; the remainder is of unknown origin. This sample comprises 55,000 to 85,000 clones, over 80% of them detected only once. Of the sample, 9.8% is held by the ten largest clones. This specimen consisted of peripheral blood, obtained on day 0 of AZD1222 vaccination. Receptors were obtained from an adult in good health.

This clone is a singleton in its sample. The CDR3 sequence: CAAASGTARAGEQFF. The CDR3 nucleotides read TGTGCCGCGGCCTCCGGGACAGCCCGGGCTGGGGAGCAGTTCTTC. The chain uses TRBV10-3 and TRBJ2-1; TRBD1 matches at 7 bases. The CDR3 has 15 amino acids. The germline V gene encodes CDR1 ENHRY and CDR2 SYGVKD. J was trimmed by 10 bases and V by 11 bases; bases with no gene match: 20.

The V and J genes are TRBV4-2 and TRBJ2-3; TRBD1 matches at 10 bases. Germline assignment: CDR1 LGHNA and CDR2 YNFKEQ. The CDR3 runs to 18 residues. V shed 1 base and J 3 bases; nucleotides not matched to a gene: 10. CDR3: CASSQVSLDRGLTDTQYF. The CDR3 DNA reads TGTGCCAGCAGCCAAGTGAGTCTCGACAGGGGGCTAACAGATACGCAGTATTTT.

The chain is built from TRBV5-8 and TRBJ2-1; 9 nucleotides align to TRBD2. J was trimmed by 8 bases and V by 6 bases; bases with no gene match: 9. This CDR3 is 14 amino acids long. Germline CDR1 SGHTS, CDR2 YDEGEE. The CDR3 DNA reads TGTGCCAGCACCCGCGGGGGGGCCGTCGATGAGCAGTTCTTC. Its protein product is CASTRGGAVDEQFF.

V is TRBV30 and J is TRBJ2-5; D uncertain. The length of the CDR3 is 14 residues. Trimming removed 3 bases from V and 7 bases from J, with 18 bases in between. CDR1 GTSNPN and CDR2 SVGIG come from the germline V gene (reference sequence). Here the CDR3 reads CAWRVHSNVRTQYF. CDR3 nucleotide sequence: TGTGCCTGGAGGGTGCACTCAAACGTAAGGACCCAGTACTTC.

This clone was detected only a few times. This sequence joins TRBV2 and TRBJ1-5; possible D gene TRBD1, 6 bases. The CDR3 length is 15 residues. The ends were cut back, 4 bases at V and 0 bases at J, with 10 bases in the middle. Germline V gene data show CDR1 as SNHLY and CDR2 as FYNNEI. CDR3 protein: CASSGTVDSNQPQHF. Written as DNA, the CDR3 is TGTGCCAGCAGTGGGACAGTAGATAGCAATCAGCCCCAGCATTTT.

The V and J genes are TRBV21-1 and TRBJ1-4. TRBV21-1 has pseudogene status. The length of the CDR3 is 20 residues. The CDR3 nucleotides are TGTGCCAGCAGCAAATCCCGAGGGCAGGGAAGGGCTGCAACTAATGAAAAACTGTTTTTT. Protein product: CASSKSRGQGRAATNEKLFF.

This chain joins TRBV28 and TRBJ2-4; D possibly corresponds to TRBD1 (6 bases). Germline assignment: CDR1 MDHEN and CDR2 SYDVKM. This CDR3 is 13 amino acids long. Between the trimmed V and J ends, which lost 3 bases and 9 bases, there was a span of 12 bases. CDR3 nucleotides: TGTGCCAGCAGTTTGGCAGGGGCGGGCATTCAGTACTTC. This translates into CASSLAGAGIQYF.

The rearrangement joins TRBV6-5 to TRBJ1-5, with 7 bases identical to TRBD1. The CDR3 is 14 amino acids. V shed 8 bases and J 1 base; nucleotides not matched to a gene: 5. Per germline, CDR1 MNHEY and CDR2 SVGAGI. CDR3 residues: CASLGGASNQPQHF. In DNA, the CDR3 is TGTGCCAGCCTAGGGGGCGCGAGCAATCAGCCCCAGCATTTT.

The rearrangement joins TRBV6-1 to TRBJ1-2; perhaps TRBD1 as D (6 bases). The V gene's germline CDR1 is MNHNS and CDR2 SASEGT. V was pared by 3 bases and J by 4 bases, with 9 bases between. The CDR3 loop spans 13 amino acids. Here the CDR3 DNA reads TGTGCCAGCAGTGAGGGGGCGGGCTATGGCTACACCTTC. Residues: CASSEGAGYGYTF.

The rearrangement links TRBV7-2 to TRBJ2-7; D remains unclear. Germline V gene data show CDR1 as SGHTA and CDR2 as FQGNSA. The V gene lost 5 bases and the J gene lost 4 bases, with 6 bases spanning the gap. The CDR3 runs 11 residues. CDR3 in DNA: TGTGCCAGCAGCAACCATTACGAGCAGTACTTC. Translating gives CASSNHYEQYF.

This chain joins TRBV11-2 and TRBJ1-3, with no clear D. CDR1 SGHAT and CDR2 FQNNGV come from the germline V gene. CDR3 length: 13 residues. Trimming removed 5 bases at V and 5 bases at J, with 10 bases between. CDR3 nucleotide sequence: TGTGCCAGCAGCCCCATCGGACGAAACACCATATATTTT. Amino acid sequence: CASSPIGRNTIYF.

The chain recombines TRBV9 with TRBJ1-2, with 7 bases fitting TRBD1. Germline lookup yields CDR1 SGDLS and CDR2 YYNGEE. V was pared by 0 bases and J by 8 bases, with 10 bases of the junction left unmatched. The CDR3 has 15 residues. The CDR3 sequence: CASSVGTTGDLGYTF. In DNA, the CDR3 is TGTGCCAGCAGCGTAGGGACCACAGGGGATCTAGGCTACACCTTC.

The V and J genes are TRBV18 and TRBJ2-5; D possibly uses TRBD1 or TRBD2 (5 bases each). The CDR3 is 14 residues long. Germline assignment: CDR1 KGHSH and CDR2 LQKENI. V dropped 0 bases and J dropped 3 bases, with 8 bases sitting between them. DNA of the CDR3: TGTGCCAGCTCACCACCGTGGGGGAAAGAGACCCAGTACTTC. It yields the protein CASSPPWGKETQYF.